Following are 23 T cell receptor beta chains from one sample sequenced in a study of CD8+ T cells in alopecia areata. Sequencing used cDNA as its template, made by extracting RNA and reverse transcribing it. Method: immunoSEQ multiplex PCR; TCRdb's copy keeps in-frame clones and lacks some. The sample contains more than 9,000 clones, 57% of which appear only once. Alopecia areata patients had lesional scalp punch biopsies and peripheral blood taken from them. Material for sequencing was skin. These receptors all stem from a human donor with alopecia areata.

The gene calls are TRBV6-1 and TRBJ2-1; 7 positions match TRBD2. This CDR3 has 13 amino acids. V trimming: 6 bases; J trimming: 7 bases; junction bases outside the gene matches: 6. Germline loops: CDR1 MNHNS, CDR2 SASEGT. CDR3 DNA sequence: TGTGCCAGCAGGAGCCTCGGGGGGAATGAGCAGTTCTTC. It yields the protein CASRSLGGNEQFF.

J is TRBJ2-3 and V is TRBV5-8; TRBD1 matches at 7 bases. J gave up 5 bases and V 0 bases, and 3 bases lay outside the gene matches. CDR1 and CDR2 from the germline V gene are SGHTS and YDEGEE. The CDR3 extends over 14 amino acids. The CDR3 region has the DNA TGTGCCAGCAGCTTGGAGGGGGCGGTAGATACGCAGTATTTT. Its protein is CASSLEGAVDTQYF. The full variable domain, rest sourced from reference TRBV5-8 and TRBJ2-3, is EAGVTQSPTHLIKTRGQQATLRCSPISGHTSVYWYQQALGLGLQFLLWYDEGEERNRGNFPPRFSGRQFPNYSSELNVNALELEDSALYLCASSLEGAVDTQYFGPGTRLTVL.

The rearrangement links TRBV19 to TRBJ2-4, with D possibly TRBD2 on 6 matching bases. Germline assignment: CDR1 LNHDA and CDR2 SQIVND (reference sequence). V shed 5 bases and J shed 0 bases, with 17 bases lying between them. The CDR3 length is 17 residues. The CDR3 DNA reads TGTGCCAGTAGTCGCCGTGGAGGGATAGAAGCCAAAAACATTCAGTACTTC. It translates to CASSRRGGIEAKNIQYF.

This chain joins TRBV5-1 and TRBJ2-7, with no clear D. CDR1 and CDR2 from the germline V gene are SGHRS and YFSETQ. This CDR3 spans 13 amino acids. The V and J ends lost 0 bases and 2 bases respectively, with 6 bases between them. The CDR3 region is CASSLGSPYEQYF. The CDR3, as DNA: TGCGCCAGCAGCTTGGGGTCCCCCTACGAGCAGTACTTC.

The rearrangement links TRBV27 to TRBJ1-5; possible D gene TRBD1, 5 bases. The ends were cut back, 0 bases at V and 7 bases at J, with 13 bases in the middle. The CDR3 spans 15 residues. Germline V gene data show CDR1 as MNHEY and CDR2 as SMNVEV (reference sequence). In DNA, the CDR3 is TGTGCCAGCAGTTTATCCGGCAGGGTTATACAGCCCCAGCATTTT. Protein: CASSLSGRVIQPQHF.

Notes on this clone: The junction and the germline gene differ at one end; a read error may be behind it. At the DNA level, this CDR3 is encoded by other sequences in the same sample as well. The DNA of the CDR3 is TGCGCCAGCAGCTCGCCTCCGGTCTACGAGCAGTACTTC. This sequence encodes CASSSPPVYEQYF. The chain combines TRBV11-1 with TRBJ2-7; D call uncertain. CDR3 length: 13 residues. CDR1 SGHAT and CDR2 FQDESV come from the germline V gene (reference sequence).

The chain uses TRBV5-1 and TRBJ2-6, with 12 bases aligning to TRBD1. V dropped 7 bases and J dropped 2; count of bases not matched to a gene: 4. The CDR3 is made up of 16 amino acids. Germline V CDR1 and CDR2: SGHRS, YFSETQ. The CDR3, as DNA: TGCGCCAGCCTGGGACAGGGGGCCCCTGGGGCCAACGTCCTGACTTTC. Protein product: CASLGQGAPGANVLTF.

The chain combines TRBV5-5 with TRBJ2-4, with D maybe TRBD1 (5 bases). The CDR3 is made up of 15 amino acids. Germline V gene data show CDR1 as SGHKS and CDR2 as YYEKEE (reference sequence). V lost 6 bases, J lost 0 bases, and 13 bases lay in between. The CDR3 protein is CASTQTALAKNIQYF. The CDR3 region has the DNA TGTGCCAGCACCCAGACAGCACTAGCCAAAAACATTCAGTACTTC.

The CDR3 sequence: CASSSYRVNTEAFF. The DNA of the CDR3 is TGCGCCAGCAGCTCATACAGGGTTAACACTGAAGCTTTCTTT. V and J are TRBV5-1 and TRBJ1-1, with D possibly being TRBD1 (6 bases). This CDR3 comprises 14 residues. V lost 3 bases and J 2 bases, leaving 11 bases between the germline ends. The germline gives CDR1 SGHRS, CDR2 YFSETQ.

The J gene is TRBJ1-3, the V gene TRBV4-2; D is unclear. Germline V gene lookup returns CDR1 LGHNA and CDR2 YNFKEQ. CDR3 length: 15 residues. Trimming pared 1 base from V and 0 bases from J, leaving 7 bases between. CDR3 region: CASSQAGNSGNTIYF. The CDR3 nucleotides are TGTGCCAGCAGCCAAGCAGGAAACTCTGGAAACACCATATATTTT.

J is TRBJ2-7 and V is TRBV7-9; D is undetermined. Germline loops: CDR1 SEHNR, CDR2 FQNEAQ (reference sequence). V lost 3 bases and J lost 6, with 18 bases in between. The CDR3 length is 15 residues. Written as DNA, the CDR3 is TGTGCCAGCAGCTTCGGCCGGATAACTCCTCGCGAGCAGTACTTC. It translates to CASSFGRITPREQYF. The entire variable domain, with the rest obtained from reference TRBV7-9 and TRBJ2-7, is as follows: DTGVSQNPRHKITKRGQNVTFRCDPISEHNRLYWYRQTLGQGPEFLTYFQNEAQLEKSRLLSDRFSAERPKGSFSTLEIQRTEQGDSAMYLCASSFGRITPREQYFGPGTRLTVT.

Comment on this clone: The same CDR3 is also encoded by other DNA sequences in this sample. Here the CDR3 DNA reads TGTGCCAGCTCACCCACAGGGGGCGCGAACACCGGGGAGCTGTTTTTT. This encodes CASSPTGGANTGELFF. The chain combines TRBV18 with TRBJ2-2; 9 nucleotides agree with TRBD1. The CDR3 totals 16 residues. Looked up from germline, CDR1 is KGHSH and CDR2 is LQKENI. J was trimmed by 0 bases and V by 3 bases; bases with no gene match: 2. The full variable domain, with the rest looked up from reference TRBV18 and TRBJ2-2, is NAGVMQNPRHLVRRRGQEARLRCSPMKGHSHVYWYRQLPEEGLKFMVYLQKENIIDESGMPKERFSAEFPKEGPSILRIQQVVRGDSAAYFCASSPTGGANTGELFFGEGSRLTVL.

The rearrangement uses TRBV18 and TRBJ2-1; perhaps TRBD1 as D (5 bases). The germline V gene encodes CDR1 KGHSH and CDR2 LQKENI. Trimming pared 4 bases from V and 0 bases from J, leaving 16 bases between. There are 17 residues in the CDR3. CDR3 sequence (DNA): TGTGCCAGCTCACTAGAGCTGACAGCTAGCTCCTACAATGAGCAGTTCTTC. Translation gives CASSLELTASSYNEQFF.

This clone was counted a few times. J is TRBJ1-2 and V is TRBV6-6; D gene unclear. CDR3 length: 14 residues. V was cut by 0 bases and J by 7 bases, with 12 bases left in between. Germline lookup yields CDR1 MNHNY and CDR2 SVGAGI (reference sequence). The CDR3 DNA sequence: TGTGCCAGCAGTTACTCGCGCAGGCCCGGTGGCTACACCTTC. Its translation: CASSYSRRPGGYTF.

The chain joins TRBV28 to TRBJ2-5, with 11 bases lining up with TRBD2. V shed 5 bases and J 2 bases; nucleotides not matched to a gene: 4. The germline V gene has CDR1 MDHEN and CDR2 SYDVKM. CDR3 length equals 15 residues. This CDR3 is CASSRRTSGQETQYF. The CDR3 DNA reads TGTGCCAGCAGTCGAAGGACTAGCGGGCAAGAGACCCAGTACTTC.

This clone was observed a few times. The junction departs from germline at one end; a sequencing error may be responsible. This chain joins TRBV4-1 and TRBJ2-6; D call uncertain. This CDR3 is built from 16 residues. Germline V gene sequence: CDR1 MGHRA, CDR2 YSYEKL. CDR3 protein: CASSQDQGSGANVLTF. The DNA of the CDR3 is TGTGCCAGCAGCCAAGATCAAGGCTCTGGGGCCAACGTCCTGACTTTC.

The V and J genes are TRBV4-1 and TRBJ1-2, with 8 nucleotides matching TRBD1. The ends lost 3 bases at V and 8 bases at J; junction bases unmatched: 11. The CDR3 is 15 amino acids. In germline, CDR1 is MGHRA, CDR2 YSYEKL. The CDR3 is CASSQLTWTGKGYTF. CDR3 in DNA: TGCGCCAGCAGCCAGTTGACCTGGACAGGGAAAGGCTACACCTTC.

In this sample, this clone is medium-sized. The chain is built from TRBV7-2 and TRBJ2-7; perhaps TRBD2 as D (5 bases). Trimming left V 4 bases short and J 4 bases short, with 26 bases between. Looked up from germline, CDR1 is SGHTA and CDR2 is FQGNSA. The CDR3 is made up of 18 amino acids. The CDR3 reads CASSWERVGGWARYEQYF. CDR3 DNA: TGTGCCAGCAGCTGGGAAAGGGTCGGCGGGTGGGCTCGGTACGAGCAGTACTTC.

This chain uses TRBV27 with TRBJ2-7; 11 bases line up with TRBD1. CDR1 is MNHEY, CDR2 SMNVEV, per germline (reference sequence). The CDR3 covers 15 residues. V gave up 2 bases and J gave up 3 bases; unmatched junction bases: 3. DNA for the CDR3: TGTGCCAGCAGTTTAGTGGGACAGGGGGACTACGAGCAGTACTTC. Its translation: CASSLVGQGDYEQYF.

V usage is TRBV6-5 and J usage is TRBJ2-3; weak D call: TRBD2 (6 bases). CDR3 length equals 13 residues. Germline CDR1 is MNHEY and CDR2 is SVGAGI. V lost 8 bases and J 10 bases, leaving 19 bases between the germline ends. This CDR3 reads CASSEGGHPAQYF. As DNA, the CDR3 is TGTGCCAGCTCCGAGGGAGGCCACCCAGCGCAGTATTTT.

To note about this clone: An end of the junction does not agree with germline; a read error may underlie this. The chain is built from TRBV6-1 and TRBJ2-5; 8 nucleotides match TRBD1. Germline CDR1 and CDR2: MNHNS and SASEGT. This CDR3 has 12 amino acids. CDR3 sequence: CASSSMQGARHF. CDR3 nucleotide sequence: TGTGCCAGCAGTTCCATGCAGGGGGCTCGTCACTTC.

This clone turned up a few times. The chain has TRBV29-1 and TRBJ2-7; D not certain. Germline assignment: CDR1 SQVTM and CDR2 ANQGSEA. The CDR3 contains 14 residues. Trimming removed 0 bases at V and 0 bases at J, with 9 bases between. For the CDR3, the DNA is TGCAGCGTTGAAGATACACGGAGCTCCTACGAGCAGTACTTC. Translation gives CSVEDTRSSYEQYF.

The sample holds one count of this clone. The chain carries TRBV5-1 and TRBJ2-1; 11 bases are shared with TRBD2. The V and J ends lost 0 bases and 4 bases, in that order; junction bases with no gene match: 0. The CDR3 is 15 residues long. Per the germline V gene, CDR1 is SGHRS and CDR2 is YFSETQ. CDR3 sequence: CASSLVAGGYNEQFF. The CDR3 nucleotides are TGCGCCAGCAGCTTGGTAGCGGGAGGGTACAATGAGCAGTTCTTC.